The 6 T cell receptor beta chains listed next were all sequenced from one sample in a study of blood T cell repertoires in COVID-19. Libraries were prepared by immunoSEQ multiplex PCR; TCRdb keeps only in-frame clonotypes and omits some of them. Among some 100,000 clones listed, around 87% were seen once. Sequences were obtained from peripheral blood. The receptors derive from a human donor in a cohort sampled during active COVID-19.

This chain links TRBV15 with TRBJ1-1; D may be TRBD1 (6 bases). CDR3 length: 15 residues. CDR1 LNHNV and CDR2 YYDKDF come from the germline V gene (reference sequence). V shed 3 bases and J shed 1 base, with 12 bases lying between them. CDR3 residues: CATSSAGTRNTEAFF. The CDR3 nucleotides are TGTGCCACCAGCAGCGCCGGGACAAGGAACACTGAAGCTTTCTTT.

The chain uses TRBV6-7 and TRBJ2-6; possibly TRBD2 for D (5 bases). TRBV6-7 is flagged as an ORF with uncertain function. Trimming removed 8 bases from V and 11 bases from J, with 19 bases in between. The CDR3 is 14 residues long. The CDR3 loop reads CASDPRTAAHVLTF. CDR3 nucleotides: TGTGCCAGCGACCCCAGGACTGCCGCGCACGTCCTGACTTTC.

V and J are TRBV3-1 (or the pseudogene TRBV3-2) and TRBJ2-7; 12 nucleotides line up with TRBD1. The CDR3 has 15 amino acids. Germline V CDR1 and CDR2: LGHDT, YNNKEL (reference sequence). V was pared by 4 bases and J by 6 bases, with 7 bases of the junction left unmatched. This CDR3 is CASSPTGQGASEQYF. CDR3 nucleotides: TGTGCCAGCAGCCCGACGGGACAGGGGGCGTCCGAGCAGTACTTC.

The rearrangement joins TRBV6-6 to TRBJ2-2; the D gene is possibly TRBD1 (6 bases). V lost 8 bases and J lost 0, with 13 bases in between. The germline V gene encodes CDR1 MNHNY and CDR2 SVGAGI (reference sequence). This CDR3 region has 15 residues. CDR3 in DNA: TGTGCCAGCCAGTCTCGGGACACGAACACCGGGGAGCTGTTTTTT. Translation: CASQSRDTNTGELFF.

The chain links TRBV5-6 to TRBJ1-1; 7 positions agree with TRBD1. This CDR3 is 16 amino acids long. V dropped 4 bases and J dropped 1; count of bases not matched to a gene: 10. The germline V gene encodes CDR1 SGHDT and CDR2 YYEEEE. DNA of the CDR3: TGTGCCAGCAGCCCTGTAACAGGGGCCCGGAACACTGAAGCTTTCTTT. Amino acids: CASSPVTGARNTEAFF.

V usage is TRBV15 and J usage is TRBJ1-5; TRBD1 might be the D (6 bases). The CDR3 loop spans 12 amino acids. Germline V gene sequence: CDR1 LNHNV, CDR2 YYDKDF (reference sequence). V lost 5 bases, J lost 9 bases, and 11 bases lay in between. The CDR3: CATSGATGPQHF. The CDR3 DNA follows: TGTGCCACCAGCGGAGCGACAGGGCCCCAGCATTTT.